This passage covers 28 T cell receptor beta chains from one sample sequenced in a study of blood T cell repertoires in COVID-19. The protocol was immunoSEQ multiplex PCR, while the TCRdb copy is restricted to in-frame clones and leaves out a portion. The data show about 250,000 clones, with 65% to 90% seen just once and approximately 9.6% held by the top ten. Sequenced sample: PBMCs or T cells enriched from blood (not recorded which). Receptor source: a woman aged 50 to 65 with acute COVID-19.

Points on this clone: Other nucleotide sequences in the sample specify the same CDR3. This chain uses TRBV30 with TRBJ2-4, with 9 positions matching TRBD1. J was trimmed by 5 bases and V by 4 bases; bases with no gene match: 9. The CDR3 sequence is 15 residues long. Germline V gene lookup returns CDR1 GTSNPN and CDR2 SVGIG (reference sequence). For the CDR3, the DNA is TGTGCCTGGACTAGGAACAGGGGGCTGGAAAACATTCAGTACTTC. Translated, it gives CAWTRNRGLENIQYF.

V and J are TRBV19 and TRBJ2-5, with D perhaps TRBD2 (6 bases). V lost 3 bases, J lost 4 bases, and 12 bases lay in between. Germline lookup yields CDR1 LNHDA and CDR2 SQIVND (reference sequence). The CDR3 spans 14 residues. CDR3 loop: CASSMAGRRETQYF. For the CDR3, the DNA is TGTGCCAGTAGTATGGCAGGGAGGCGAGAGACCCAGTACTTC.

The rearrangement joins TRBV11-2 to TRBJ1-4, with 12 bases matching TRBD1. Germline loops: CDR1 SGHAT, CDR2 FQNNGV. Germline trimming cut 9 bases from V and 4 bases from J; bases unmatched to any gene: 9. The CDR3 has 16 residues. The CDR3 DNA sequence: TGTGCCAGTGCCGGGACAGGGGGCCCACGTAATGAAAAACTGTTTTTT. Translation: CASAGTGGPRNEKLFF.

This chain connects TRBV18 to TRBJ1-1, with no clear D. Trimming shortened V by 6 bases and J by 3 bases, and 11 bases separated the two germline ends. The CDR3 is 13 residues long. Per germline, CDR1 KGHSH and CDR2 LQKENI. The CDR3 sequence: CASSRLTDTEAFF. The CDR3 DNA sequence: TGTGCCAGCTCCCGCTTAACAGACACTGAAGCTTTCTTT.

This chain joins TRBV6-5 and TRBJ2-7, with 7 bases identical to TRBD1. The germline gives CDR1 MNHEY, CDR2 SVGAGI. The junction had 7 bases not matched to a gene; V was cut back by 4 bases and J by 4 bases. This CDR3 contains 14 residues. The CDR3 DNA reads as TGTGCCAGCAGTTCCCCGGGACAGCTGTACGAGCAGTACTTC. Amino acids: CASSSPGQLYEQYF.

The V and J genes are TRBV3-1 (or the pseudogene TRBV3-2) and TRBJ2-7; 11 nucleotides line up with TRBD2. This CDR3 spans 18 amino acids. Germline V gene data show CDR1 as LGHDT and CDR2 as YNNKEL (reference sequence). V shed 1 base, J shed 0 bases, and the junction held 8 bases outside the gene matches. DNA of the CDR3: TGTGCCAGCAGCCAAGCTGGACTAGCGGGCGCTAGCTCCTACGAGCAGTACTTC. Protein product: CASSQAGLAGASSYEQYF.

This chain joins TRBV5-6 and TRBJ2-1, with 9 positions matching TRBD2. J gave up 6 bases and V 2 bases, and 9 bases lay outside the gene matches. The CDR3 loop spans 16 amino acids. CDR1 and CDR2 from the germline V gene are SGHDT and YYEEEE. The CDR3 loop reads CASSLTSSGGRNEQFF. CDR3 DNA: TGTGCCAGCAGCTTAACGAGTAGCGGGGGACGCAATGAGCAGTTCTTC.

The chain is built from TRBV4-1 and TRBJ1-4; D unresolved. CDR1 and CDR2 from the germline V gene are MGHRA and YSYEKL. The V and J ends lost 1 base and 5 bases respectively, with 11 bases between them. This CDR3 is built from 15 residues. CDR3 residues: CASSQGGQVNEKLFF. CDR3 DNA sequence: TGCGCCAGCAGCCAAGGTGGCCAGGTAAATGAAAAACTGTTTTTT.

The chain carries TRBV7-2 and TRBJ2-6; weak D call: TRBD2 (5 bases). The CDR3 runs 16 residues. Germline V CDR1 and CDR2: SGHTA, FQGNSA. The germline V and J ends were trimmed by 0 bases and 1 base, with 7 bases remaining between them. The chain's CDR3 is CASSLARTSGANVLTF. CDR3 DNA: TGTGCCAGCAGCTTAGCGCGGACTTCTGGGGCCAACGTCCTGACTTTC.

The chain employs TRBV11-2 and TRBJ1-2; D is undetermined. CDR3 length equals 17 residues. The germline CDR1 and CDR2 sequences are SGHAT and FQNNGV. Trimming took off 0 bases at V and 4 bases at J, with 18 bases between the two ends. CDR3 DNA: TGTGCCAGCAGCTTAGATCTAACGGGTGGCACCGTCTATGGCTACACCTTC. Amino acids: CASSLDLTGGTVYGYTF. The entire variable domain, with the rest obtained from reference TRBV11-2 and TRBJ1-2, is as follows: EAGVAQSPRYKIIEKRQSVAFWCNPISGHATLYWYQQILGQGPKLLIQFQNNGVVDDSQLPKDRFSAERLKGVDSTLKIQPAKLEDSAVYLCASSLDLTGGTVYGYTFGSGTRLTVV.

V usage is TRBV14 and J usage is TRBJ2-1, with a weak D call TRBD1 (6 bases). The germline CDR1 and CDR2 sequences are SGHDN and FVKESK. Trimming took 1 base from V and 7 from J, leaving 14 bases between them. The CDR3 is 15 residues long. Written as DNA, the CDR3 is TGTGCCAGCAGCCAAGTCCAGGGGTGGCAAAATGAGCAGTTCTTC. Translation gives CASSQVQGWQNEQFF.

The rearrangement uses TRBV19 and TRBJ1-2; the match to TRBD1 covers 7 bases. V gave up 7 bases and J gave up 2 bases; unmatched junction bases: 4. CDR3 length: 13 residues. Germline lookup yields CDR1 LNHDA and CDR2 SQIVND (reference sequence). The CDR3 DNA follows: TGTGCCAGTACCAGGGGGAGAAACTATGGCTACACCTTC. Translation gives CASTRGRNYGYTF.

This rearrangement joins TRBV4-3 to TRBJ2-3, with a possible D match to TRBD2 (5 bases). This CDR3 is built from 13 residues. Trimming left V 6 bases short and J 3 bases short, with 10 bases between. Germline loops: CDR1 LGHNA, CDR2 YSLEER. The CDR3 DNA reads TGCGCCAGCAGTCCTAGGGAGACAGATACGCAGTATTTT. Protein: CASSPRETDTQYF.

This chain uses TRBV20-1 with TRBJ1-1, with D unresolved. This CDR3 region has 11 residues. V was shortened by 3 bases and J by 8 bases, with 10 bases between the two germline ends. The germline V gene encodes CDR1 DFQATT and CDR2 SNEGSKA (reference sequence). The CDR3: CSASKRLEAFF. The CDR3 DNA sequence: TGCAGTGCTAGTAAACGGTTGGAAGCTTTCTTT.

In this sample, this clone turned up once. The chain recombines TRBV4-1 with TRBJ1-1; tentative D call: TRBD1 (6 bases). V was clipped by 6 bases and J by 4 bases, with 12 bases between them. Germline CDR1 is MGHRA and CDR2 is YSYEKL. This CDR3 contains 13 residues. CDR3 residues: CASRLQGPTEAFF. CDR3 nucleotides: TGCGCCAGCAGATTGCAGGGGCCCACTGAAGCTTTCTTT.

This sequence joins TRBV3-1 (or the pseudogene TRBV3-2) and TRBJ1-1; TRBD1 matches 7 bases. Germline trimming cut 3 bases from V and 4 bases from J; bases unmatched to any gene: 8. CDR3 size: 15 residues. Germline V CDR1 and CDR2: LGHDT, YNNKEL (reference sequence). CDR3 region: CASSHSDRATTEAFF. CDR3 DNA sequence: TGTGCCAGCAGCCATAGCGACAGGGCTACCACTGAAGCTTTCTTT.

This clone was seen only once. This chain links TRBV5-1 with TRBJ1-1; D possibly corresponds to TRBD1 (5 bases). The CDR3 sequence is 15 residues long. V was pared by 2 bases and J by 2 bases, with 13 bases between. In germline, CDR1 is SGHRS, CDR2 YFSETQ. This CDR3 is CASSFFSGQNTEAFF. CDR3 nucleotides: TGCGCCAGCAGCTTCTTCTCAGGACAAAACACTGAAGCTTTCTTT.

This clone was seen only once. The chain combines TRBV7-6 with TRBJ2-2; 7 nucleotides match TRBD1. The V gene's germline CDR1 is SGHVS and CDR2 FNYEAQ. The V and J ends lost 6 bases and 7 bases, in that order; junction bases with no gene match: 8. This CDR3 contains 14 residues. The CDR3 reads CASRPAQGDGELFF. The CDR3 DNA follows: TGTGCCAGCAGACCAGCGCAGGGGGACGGGGAGCTGTTTTTT.

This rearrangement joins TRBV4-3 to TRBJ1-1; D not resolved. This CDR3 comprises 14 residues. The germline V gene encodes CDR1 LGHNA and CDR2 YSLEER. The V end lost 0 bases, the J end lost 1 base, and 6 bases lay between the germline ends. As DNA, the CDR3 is TGCGCCAGCAGCCAAGAACCTACGAACACTGAAGCTTTCTTT. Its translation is CASSQEPTNTEAFF.

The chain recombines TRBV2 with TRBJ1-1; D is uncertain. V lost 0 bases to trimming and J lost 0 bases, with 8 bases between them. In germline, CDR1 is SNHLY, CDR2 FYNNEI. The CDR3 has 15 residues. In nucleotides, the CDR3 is TGTGCCAGCAGTGAAGCGCGAGCGATGAACACTGAAGCTTTCTTT. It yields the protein CASSEARAMNTEAFF.

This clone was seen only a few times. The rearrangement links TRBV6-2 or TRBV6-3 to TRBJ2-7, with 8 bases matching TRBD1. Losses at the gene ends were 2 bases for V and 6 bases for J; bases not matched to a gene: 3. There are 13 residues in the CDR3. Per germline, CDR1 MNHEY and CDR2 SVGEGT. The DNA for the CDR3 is TGTGCCAGCAGTTACCGGACAGGGTCCGAGCAGTACTTC. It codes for CASSYRTGSEQYF.

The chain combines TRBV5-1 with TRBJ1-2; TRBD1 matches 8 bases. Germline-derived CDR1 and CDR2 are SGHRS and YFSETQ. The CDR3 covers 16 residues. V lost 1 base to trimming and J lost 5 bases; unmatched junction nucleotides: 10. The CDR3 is CASSLLPGGIDYGYTF. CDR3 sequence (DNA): TGCGCCAGCAGCTTGTTGCCAGGGGGCATTGATTATGGCTACACCTTC.

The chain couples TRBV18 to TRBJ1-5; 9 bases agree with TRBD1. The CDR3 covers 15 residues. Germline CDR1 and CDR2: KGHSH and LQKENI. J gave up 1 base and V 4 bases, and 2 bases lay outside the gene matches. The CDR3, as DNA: TGTGCCAGCTCACGAGGACAGGGGAGCAATCAGCCCCAGCATTTT. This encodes CASSRGQGSNQPQHF.

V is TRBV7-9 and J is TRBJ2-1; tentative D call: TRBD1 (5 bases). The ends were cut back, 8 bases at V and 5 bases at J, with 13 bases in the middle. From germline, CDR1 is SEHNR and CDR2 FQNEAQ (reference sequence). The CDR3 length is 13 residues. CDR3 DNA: TGTGCCAGCCAGGGTTCTACCGACAATGAGCAGTTCTTC. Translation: CASQGSTDNEQFF.

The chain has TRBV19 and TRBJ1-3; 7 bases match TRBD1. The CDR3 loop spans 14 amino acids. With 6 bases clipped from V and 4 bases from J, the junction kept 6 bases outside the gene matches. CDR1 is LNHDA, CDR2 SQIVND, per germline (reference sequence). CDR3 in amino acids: CASSPGTAGNTIYF. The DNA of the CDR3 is TGTGCCAGTAGCCCCGGGACAGCAGGAAACACCATATATTTT.

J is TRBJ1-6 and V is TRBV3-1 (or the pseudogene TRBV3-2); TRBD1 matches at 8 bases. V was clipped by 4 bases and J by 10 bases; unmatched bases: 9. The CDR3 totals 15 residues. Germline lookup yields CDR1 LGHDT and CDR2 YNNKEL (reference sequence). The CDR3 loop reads CASSLDGQGRSPLHF. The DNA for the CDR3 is TGTGCCAGCAGCCTTGATGGACAGGGACGATCACCCCTCCACTTT.

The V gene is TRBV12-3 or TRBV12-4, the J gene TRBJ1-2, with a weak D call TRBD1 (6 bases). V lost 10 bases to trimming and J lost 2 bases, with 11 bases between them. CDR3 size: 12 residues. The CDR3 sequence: CAILTGNYGYTF. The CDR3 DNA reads TGTGCCATCCTGACAGGCAACTATGGCTACACCTTC.

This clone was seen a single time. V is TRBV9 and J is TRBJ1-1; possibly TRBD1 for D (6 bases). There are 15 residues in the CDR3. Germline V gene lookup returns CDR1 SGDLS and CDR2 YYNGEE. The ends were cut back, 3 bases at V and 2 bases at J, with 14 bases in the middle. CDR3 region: CASSGATGTNTEAFF. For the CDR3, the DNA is TGTGCCAGCAGCGGAGCGACAGGAACCAACACTGAAGCTTTCTTT.